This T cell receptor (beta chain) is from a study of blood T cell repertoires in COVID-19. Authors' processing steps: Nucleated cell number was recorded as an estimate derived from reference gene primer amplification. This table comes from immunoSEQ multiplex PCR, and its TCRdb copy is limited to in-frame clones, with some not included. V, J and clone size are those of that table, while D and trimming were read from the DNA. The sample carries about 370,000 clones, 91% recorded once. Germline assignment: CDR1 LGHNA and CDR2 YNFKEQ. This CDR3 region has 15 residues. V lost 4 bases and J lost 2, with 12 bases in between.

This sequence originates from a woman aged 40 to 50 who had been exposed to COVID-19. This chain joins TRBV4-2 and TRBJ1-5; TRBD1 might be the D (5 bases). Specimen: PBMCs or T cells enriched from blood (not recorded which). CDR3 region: CASSPRGGGNQPQHF. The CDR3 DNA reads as TGTGCCAGCAGCCCGCGCGGGGGAGGCAATCAGCCCCAGCATTTT.